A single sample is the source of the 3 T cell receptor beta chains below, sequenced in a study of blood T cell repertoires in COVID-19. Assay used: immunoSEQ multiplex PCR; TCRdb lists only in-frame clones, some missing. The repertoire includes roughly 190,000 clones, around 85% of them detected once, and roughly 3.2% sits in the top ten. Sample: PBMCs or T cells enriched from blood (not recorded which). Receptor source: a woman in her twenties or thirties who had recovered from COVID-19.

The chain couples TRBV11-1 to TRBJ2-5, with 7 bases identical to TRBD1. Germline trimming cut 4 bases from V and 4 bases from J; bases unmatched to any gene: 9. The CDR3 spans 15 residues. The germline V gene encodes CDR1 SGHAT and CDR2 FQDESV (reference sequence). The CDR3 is CASSSRQGRGETQYF. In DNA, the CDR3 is TGTGCCAGCAGCTCTCGACAGGGAAGGGGAGAGACCCAGTACTTC.

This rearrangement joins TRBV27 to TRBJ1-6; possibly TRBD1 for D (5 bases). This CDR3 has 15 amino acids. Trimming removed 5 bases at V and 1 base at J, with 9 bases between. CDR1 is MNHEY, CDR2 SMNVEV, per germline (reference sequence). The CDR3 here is CASSPTVSYNSPLHF. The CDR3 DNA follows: TGTGCCAGCAGTCCGACAGTGTCCTATAATTCACCCCTCCACTTT.

The CDR3 nucleotides read TGTGCCAGCAGCTCCCTCAGGGATTCCTACGAGCAGTACTTC. Translation gives CASSSLRDSYEQYF. This chain connects TRBV7-2 to TRBJ2-7, with a weak D call TRBD1 (5 bases). V shed 4 bases and J shed 1 base, with 11 bases lying between them. This CDR3 comprises 14 residues. Germline V gene sequence: CDR1 SGHTA, CDR2 FQGNSA. The full variable domain, with the rest looked up from reference TRBV7-2 and TRBJ2-7, is GAGVSQSPSNKVTEKGKDVELRCDPISGHTALYWYRQSLGQGLEFLIYFQGNSAPDKSGLPSDRFSAERTGGSVSTLTIQRTQQEDSAVYLCASSSLRDSYEQYFGPGTRLTVT.